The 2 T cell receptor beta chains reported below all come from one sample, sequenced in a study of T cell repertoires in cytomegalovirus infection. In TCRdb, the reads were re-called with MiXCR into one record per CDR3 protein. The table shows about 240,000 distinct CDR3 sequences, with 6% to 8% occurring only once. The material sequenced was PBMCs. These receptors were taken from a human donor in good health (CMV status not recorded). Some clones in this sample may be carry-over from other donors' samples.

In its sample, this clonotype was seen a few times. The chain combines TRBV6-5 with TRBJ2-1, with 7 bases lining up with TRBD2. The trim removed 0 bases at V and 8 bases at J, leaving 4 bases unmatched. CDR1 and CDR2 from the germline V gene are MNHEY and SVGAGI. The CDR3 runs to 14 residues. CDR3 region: CASSYSPGRDEQFF. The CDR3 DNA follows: TGTGCCAGCAGTTACTCCCCAGGGAGGGATGAGCAGTTCTTC.

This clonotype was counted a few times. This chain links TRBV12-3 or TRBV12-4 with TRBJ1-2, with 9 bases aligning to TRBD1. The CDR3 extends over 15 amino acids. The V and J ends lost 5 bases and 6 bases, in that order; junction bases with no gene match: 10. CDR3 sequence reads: CASSDAGTGPHGYTF. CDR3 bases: TGTGCCAGCAGTGACGCCGGGACAGGGCCCCATGGCTACACCTTC.